This entry describes one T cell receptor beta chain. Its antigen is undetermined. The whole isolated RNA underwent reverse transcription, so sequencing captured expressed TCRB transcripts. Assay: immunoSEQ multiplex PCR; the TCRdb copy retains only in-frame clones and omits some. The sample lists roughly 400,000 clones; approximately 13% were seen once. V was pared by 4 bases and J by 8 bases, with 14 bases between. This CDR3 region has 13 residues. Germline CDR1 SGDLS, CDR2 YYNGEE. The data originate from a study of beta chain features in type 1 diabetes. Study results and limitations: PCR might pick shorter templates more often, in the same way for patients and controls.

Sequencing used naive CD4+ T cells from blood. The sequence derives from a man in his thirties or forties in good health. The V and J genes are TRBV9 and TRBJ2-3; tentative D call: TRBD1 (6 bases). The CDR3 bases are TGTGCCAGCAGCCAACCAGGGGCAACTACGCAGTATTTT. Translated, it gives CASSQPGATTQYF.